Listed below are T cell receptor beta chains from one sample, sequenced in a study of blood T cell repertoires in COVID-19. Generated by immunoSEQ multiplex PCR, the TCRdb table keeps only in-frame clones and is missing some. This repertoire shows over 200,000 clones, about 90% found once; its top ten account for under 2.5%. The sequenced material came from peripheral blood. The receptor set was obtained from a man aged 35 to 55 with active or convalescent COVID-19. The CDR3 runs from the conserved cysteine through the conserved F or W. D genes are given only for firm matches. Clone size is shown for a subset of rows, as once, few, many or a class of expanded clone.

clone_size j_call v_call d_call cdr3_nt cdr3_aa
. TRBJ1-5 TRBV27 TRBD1 TGTGCCAGCAGTCCGACGGGACAGGGGATGAATCAGCCCCAGCATTTT CASSPTGQGMNQPQHF
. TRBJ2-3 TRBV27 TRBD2 TGTGCCAGCAGCCCCCGACTAGCGACTCGCACAGATACGCAGTATTTT CASSPRLATRTDTQYF
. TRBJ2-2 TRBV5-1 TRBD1 TGCGCCAGCAGCCAAGGACAGGTCACGAACACCGGGGAGCTGTTTTTT CASSQGQVTNTGELFF
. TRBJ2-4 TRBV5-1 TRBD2 TGCGCCAGCAGCCTATTAGCGGGAGGGGGAGCGAACATTCAGTACTTC CASSLLAGGGANIQYF
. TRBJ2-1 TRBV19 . TGTGCCAGTAGTACGATTAGAGAGAGTGAGCAGTTCTTC CASSTIRESEQFF
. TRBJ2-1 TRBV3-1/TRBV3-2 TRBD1 TGTGCCAGCAGCCAAGATTCGTCGCAGGGGGCAATCAATGAGCAGTTCTTC CASSQDSSQGAINEQFF
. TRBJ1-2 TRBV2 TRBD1 TGTGCCAGCAGCCGGGACAGGGGAGACTATGGCTACACCTTC CASSRDRGDYGYTF
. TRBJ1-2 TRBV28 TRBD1 TGTGCCAGCAGCCCTGGGACAGGGACCTATGGCTACACCTTC CASSPGTGTYGYTF
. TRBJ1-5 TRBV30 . TGTGCCTGGAGCCTAGCAGGAGGCAATCAGCCCCAGCATTTT CAWSLAGGNQPQHF
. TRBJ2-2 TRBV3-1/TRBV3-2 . TGTGCCAGCACCCGGGATGGCCGCAACGGGGAGCTGTTTTTT CASTRDGRNGELFF
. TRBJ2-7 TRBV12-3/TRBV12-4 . TGTGCCAGCAGTGATCGACAGTACGAGCAGTACTTC CASSDRQYEQYF
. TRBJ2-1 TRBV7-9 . TGTGCCAGCAGCCCCAATATGGGGGCCTGGTATGAGCAGTTCTTC CASSPNMGAWYEQFF
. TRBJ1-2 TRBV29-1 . TGCAGCGTTGAATGGCGGGGAAACTATGGCTACACCTTC CSVEWRGNYGYTF
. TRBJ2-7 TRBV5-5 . TGTGCCAGCAGCTTGGCGTCGGGACTTATTTCCTACGAGCAGTACTTC CASSLASGLISYEQYF
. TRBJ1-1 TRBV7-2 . TGTGCCAGCAGCTTAACTGGACAGATAATAAACACTGAAGCTTTCTTT CASSLTGQIINTEAFF
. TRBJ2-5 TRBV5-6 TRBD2 TGTGCCAGCAGCTGGGGGAGCGGGGGGCCCTACCACCAAGAGACCCAGTACTTC CASSWGSGGPYHQETQYF
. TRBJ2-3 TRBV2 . TGTGCCAGCAGGATAGGGGATGTTTCAGATACGCAGTATTTT CASRIGDVSDTQYF
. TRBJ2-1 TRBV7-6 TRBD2 TGTGCCAGCAGCTTAGCAGCGGGAGCGTACAATGAGCAGTTCTTC CASSLAAGAYNEQFF
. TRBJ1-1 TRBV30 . TGTGCCTGGAGTCGACTTGCGAACACTGAAGCTTTCTTT CAWSRLANTEAFF
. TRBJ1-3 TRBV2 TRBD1 TGTGCCAGCAGGGACAGGGGTTTTGGAAACACCATATATTTT CASRDRGFGNTIYF
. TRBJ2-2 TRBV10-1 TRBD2 TGCGCCAGCTCGAGGACAAGGGAGGGAACCGGGGAGCTGTTTTTT CASSRTREGTGELFF
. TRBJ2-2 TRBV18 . TGTGCCAGCTCACCGGACTGGGACACCCACACCGGGGAGCTGTTTTTT CASSPDWDTHTGELFF
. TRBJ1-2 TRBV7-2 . TGTGCCAGCACCGTCGATACTGCTAACTATGGCTACACCTTC CASTVDTANYGYTF
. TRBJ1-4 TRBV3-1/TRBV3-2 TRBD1 TGTGCCAGCAGACCGACAGGGGTGAATGAAAAACTGTTTTTT CASRPTGVNEKLFF
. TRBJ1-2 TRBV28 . TGTGCCAGCAGTCCGCTAGGGGGGGACTATGGCTACACCTTC CASSPLGGDYGYTF
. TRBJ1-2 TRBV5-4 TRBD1 TGTGCCAGCAGCTTGGGGTGGCAGGGGGCAGGCTATGGCTACACCTTC CASSLGWQGAGYGYTF
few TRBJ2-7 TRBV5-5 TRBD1 TGTGCCAGCAGCCTCCTCGGGACAGGGGATTGGTACGAGCAGTACTTC CASSLLGTGDWYEQYF
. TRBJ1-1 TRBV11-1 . TGTGCCAGCAGCTTGACAGTCACTGAAGCTTTCTTT CASSLTVTEAFF
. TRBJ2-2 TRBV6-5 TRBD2 TGTGCCAGCAAGTGGCAGGCGGGGGCCGGGGAGCTGTTTTTT CASKWQAGAGELFF
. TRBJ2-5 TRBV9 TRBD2 TGTGCCAGCAGCCCTTCGATGGGGGGGATGGAGACCCAGTACTTC CASSPSMGGMETQYF
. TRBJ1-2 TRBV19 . TGTGCCAGTGCTCCAGGGGATGAGTATGGCTACACCTTC CASAPGDEYGYTF
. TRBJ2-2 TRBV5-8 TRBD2 TGTGCCAGCAGCTTGGAGCGGGGGGCCTACTACACCGGGGAGCTGTTTTTT CASSLERGAYYTGELFF
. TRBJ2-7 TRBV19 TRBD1 TGTGCCAGTAGTGTCGGGACAGGGGAACGCCACGAGCAGTACTTC CASSVGTGERHEQYF
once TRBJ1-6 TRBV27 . TGTGCCAGTACGACTGCGGAATCACCCCTCCACTTT CASTTAESPLHF
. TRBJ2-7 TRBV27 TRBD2 TGTGCCAGCAGCTCTAGCGGGAGTGGGACAAGGTACTTC CASSSSGSGTRYF
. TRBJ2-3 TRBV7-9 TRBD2 TGTGCCAGCAGCTTTAGCGGGGGTACAGATACGCAGTATTTT CASSFSGGTDTQYF
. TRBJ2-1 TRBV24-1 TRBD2 TGTGCCACCAGTGATTTGGTTCAATCTAGCGGGATTCCATCCTCCTACAATGAGCAGTTCTTC CATSDLVQSSGIPSSYNEQFF
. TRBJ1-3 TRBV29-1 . TGCAGCGTTCTCTCATTCGGGAACTCTGGAAACACCATATATTTT CSVLSFGNSGNTIYF
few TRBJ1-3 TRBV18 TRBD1 TGTGCCAGCTCACCACCGGGACAGGGAAACACCATATATTTT CASSPPGQGNTIYF
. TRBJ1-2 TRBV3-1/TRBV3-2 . TGTGCCAGCAGCCTGAGTAGGGGGGGAAGATATGGCTACACCTTC CASSLSRGGRYGYTF
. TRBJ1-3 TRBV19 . TGTGCCAGTGCCTACAGGGCTACTGGAAACACCATATATTTT CASAYRATGNTIYF
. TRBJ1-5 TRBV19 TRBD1 TGTGCCAGTGACCCTCTCGGACAGGGAGGATATAGCAATCAGCCCCAGCATTTT CASDPLGQGGYSNQPQHF
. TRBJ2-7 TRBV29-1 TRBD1 TGCAGCGTTGAAGATGGGACAGGGGGCTACGAGCAGTACTTC CSVEDGTGGYEQYF
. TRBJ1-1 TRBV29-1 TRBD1 TGCAGCGAGATCGACAGGGTGAACACTGAAGCTTTCTTT CSEIDRVNTEAFF
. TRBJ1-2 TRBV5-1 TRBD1 TGCGCCAGCAACTTACTACAGGGGGCTGATGGCTACACCTTC CASNLLQGADGYTF